Shown below are 17 T cell receptor beta chains from a single sample sequenced in a study of blood T cell repertoires in COVID-19 (dated by TCRdb to 2018 to 2021). The method was the immunoSEQ multiplex PCR assay. TCRdb provides this immuneACCESS table in a form limited to in-frame rearrangements. Some clones are lacking; in checked studies, under half of them reflect an unresolved V gene, and why the rest are absent is not known. The sample includes about 87,000 clones, with 83% observed a single time. The ten most abundant clones make up over 15% of the sample. The sequenced sample was peripheral blood. The source of these receptors is a woman aged 55-70 years with acute or convalescent COVID-19.

The V and J genes are TRBV5-1 and TRBJ2-7; D is possibly TRBD2 (5 bases). V was pared by 4 bases and J by 3 bases, with 17 bases between. Germline CDR1 and CDR2: SGHRS and YFSETQ. The CDR3 is 15 residues long. The CDR3 spells CASSPRGSGIYEQYF. DNA of the CDR3: TGCGCCAGCAGCCCCCGAGGGTCCGGGATCTACGAGCAGTACTTC.

The CDR3: CATSDAPGTGHGYTF. The CDR3 DNA follows: TGTGCCACCAGTGATGCTCCCGGGACAGGGCATGGCTACACCTTC. The J gene is TRBJ1-2, the V gene TRBV24-1; 9 nucleotides match TRBD1. This CDR3 is 15 amino acids long. Trimming took 3 bases from V and 6 from J; bases not matched to a gene: 7. The V gene's germline CDR1 is KGHDR and CDR2 SFDVKD.

With regard to this clone: Other DNA sequences in the sample encode the same CDR3. This chain connects TRBV30 to TRBJ2-1; 7 bases map to TRBD2. CDR3 length equals 14 residues. The V and J ends lost 0 bases and 4 bases, in that order; junction bases with no gene match: 3. Germline V gene data show CDR1 as GTSNPN and CDR2 as SVGIG (reference sequence). CDR3 amino acids: CAWSVKAGYNEQFF. In DNA form, the CDR3 reads TGTGCCTGGAGTGTTAAAGCGGGATACAATGAGCAGTTCTTC.

This clone has a handful of counts. This chain links TRBV7-6 with TRBJ1-5; maybe TRBD1 (6 bases). V was shortened by 4 bases and J by 2 bases, with 6 bases between the two germline ends. This CDR3 has 13 residues. Germline V gives CDR1 SGHVS, CDR2 FNYEAQ. As DNA, the CDR3 is TGTGCCAGCAGCTCAGGGGGCAATCAGCCCCAGCATTTT. This gives the protein CASSSGGNQPQHF.

The chain couples TRBV2 to TRBJ2-5; TRBD1 is a possible D gene (7 bases). This CDR3 contains 15 residues. The V gene's germline CDR1 is SNHLY and CDR2 FYNNEI. V was shortened by 0 bases and J by 5 bases, with 13 bases between the two germline ends. CDR3 region: CASSEARTGGETQYF. The CDR3 DNA sequence: TGTGCCAGCAGTGAAGCTAGGACAGGAGGGGAGACCCAGTACTTC.

The genes are TRBV7-2 and TRBJ2-5; 11 nucleotides match TRBD2. Germline CDR1 and CDR2: SGHTA and FQGNSA. Unmatched junction bases numbered 7, after V lost 5 bases and J lost 2 bases. This CDR3 has 16 amino acids. The CDR3 region is CASSLRVAGGQETQYF. CDR3 coding DNA: TGTGCCAGCAGCCTGCGGGTAGCGGGGGGGCAAGAGACCCAGTACTTC.

This chain connects TRBV4-2 to TRBJ2-1; perhaps TRBD2 as D (6 bases). V lost 1 base and J 4 bases, leaving 14 bases between the germline ends. The CDR3 covers 16 residues. Germline V CDR1 and CDR2: LGHNA, YNFKEQ. The DNA of the CDR3 is TGTGCCAGCAGCCAAGGGCGCGGGGACTTTTACAATGAGCAGTTCTTC. This encodes CASSQGRGDFYNEQFF.

The chain is built from TRBV5-1 and TRBJ1-5, with a tentative D call TRBD1 (5 bases). With 4 bases removed from V and 1 base from J, the gap between germline ends came to 12 bases. The germline gives CDR1 SGHRS, CDR2 YFSETQ. The CDR3 consists of 15 residues. The CDR3 loop is CASSPSGASNQPQHF. The CDR3, as DNA: TGCGCCAGCAGCCCGAGCGGGGCGAGCAATCAGCCCCAGCATTTT.

The chain is built from TRBV7-2 and TRBJ2-5, with 12 bases fitting TRBD2. V gave up 1 base and J gave up 7 bases; unmatched junction bases: 10. Per the germline V gene, CDR1 is SGHTA and CDR2 is FQGNSA. The length of the CDR3 is 17 residues. CDR3: CASSLGTSGEILGTQYF. CDR3 nucleotide sequence: TGTGCCAGCAGCTTAGGGACTAGCGGGGAGATTTTGGGGACCCAGTACTTC.

The genes are TRBV24-1 and TRBJ2-1; D is perhaps TRBD1 (6 bases). V lost 4 bases to trimming and J lost 2 bases, with 17 bases between them. Germline lookup yields CDR1 KGHDR and CDR2 SFDVKD. The CDR3 loop spans 17 amino acids. CDR3 in amino acids: CATSDPWTDLTYNEQFF. The CDR3 region has the DNA TGTGCCACCAGTGACCCTTGGACAGACCTAACCTACAATGAGCAGTTCTTC.

The chain joins TRBV5-4 to TRBJ2-2; 13 positions agree with TRBD2. The germline CDR1 and CDR2 sequences are SGHNT and YYREEE (reference sequence). J was trimmed by 5 bases and V by 4 bases; bases with no gene match: 8. The CDR3 length is 17 residues. This CDR3 reads CASSPGLLAGGTGELFF. DNA of the CDR3: TGTGCCAGCAGCCCCGGCCTACTAGCGGGGGGGACCGGGGAGCTGTTTTTT. The variable domain in full, with the rest retrieved from reference TRBV5-4 and TRBJ2-2, is ETGVTQSPTHLIKTRGQQVTLRCSSQSGHNTVSWYQQALGQGPQFIFQYYREEENGRGNFPPRFSGLQFPNYSSELNVNALELDDSALYLCASSPGLLAGGTGELFFGEGSRLTVL.

Only a few counts were recorded for this clone. V is TRBV7-6 and J is TRBJ1-2; D not certain. Germline-derived CDR1 and CDR2 are SGHVS and FNYEAQ. The CDR3 contains 15 residues. V shed 2 bases and J shed 5 bases, with 15 bases lying between them. This CDR3 is CASSLWEGTEYGYTF. The CDR3 DNA is TGTGCCAGCAGCTTATGGGAGGGCACAGAGTATGGCTACACCTTC.

The genes are TRBV5-1 and TRBJ2-7; a weak D match, TRBD2 (6 bases). The CDR3 consists of 12 residues. V was trimmed by 10 bases and J by 1 base, leaving 12 bases between them. CDR1 and CDR2 (germline): SGHRS, YFSETQ. The CDR3 here is CASRDWSYEQYF. CDR3 DNA sequence: TGCGCCTCGCGGGACTGGTCCTACGAGCAGTACTTC.

The chain is built from TRBV10-3 and TRBJ2-5; the match to TRBD2 covers 7 bases. This CDR3 has 14 amino acids. The V segment lost 2 bases and the J segment 6 bases; nucleotides outside the gene matches: 6. Germline values: CDR1 ENHRY, CDR2 SYGVKD. CDR3 nucleotide sequence: TGTGCCATCAGTGAGCCTGGGGAGGGAAAGACCCAGTACTTC. Translated: CAISEPGEGKTQYF.

The CDR3 is CASSPIGQGPSNEKLFF. The CDR3 coding sequence is TGTGCCAGCAGCCCTATAGGACAGGGCCCCTCTAATGAAAAACTGTTTTTT. The chain joins TRBV9 to TRBJ1-4; 8 bases line up with TRBD1. Germline loops: CDR1 SGDLS, CDR2 YYNGEE. This CDR3 comprises 17 residues. Trimming cost V 4 bases and J 3 bases; bases outside gene matches: 11.

CDR3 region: CASSLAPPGQAYTF. The CDR3 DNA sequence: TGCGCCAGCAGCTTGGCGCCGCCGGGACAGGCTTACACCTTC. This chain joins TRBV5-1 and TRBJ1-2; 8 bases fit TRBD1. This CDR3 has 14 residues. The V gene's germline CDR1 is SGHRS and CDR2 YFSETQ. After removal of 0 bases from V and 11 bases from J, the junction contained 9 bases not matched to a gene.

The V gene is TRBV2, the J gene TRBJ1-4; the D gene is possibly TRBD1 (5 bases). In germline, CDR1 is SNHLY, CDR2 FYNNEI. The CDR3 length is 15 residues. V shed 5 bases and J shed 2 bases, with 12 bases lying between them. The DNA for the CDR3 is TGTGCCAGCAGTCCCCTGGGGGGGACTAATGAAAAACTGTTTTTT. Translation: CASSPLGGTNEKLFF.